The text below deals with one T cell receptor (beta chain). Its antigen remains unknown. The data were taken from a study of cytomegalovirus exposure and HLA in healthy donors. Study at large: 81% of approximately 400 genotyped donors fell in the Caucasian-associated ancestry cluster.

Germline CDR1 reads GTSNPN; CDR2 reads SVGIG (reference sequence). The CDR3 runs 14 residues. Trimming pared 1 base from V and 2 bases from J, leaving 8 bases between. Findings and caveats of the study: The authors listed over 150 TCR beta chains as cytomegalovirus-associated. TCR beta sequences reportedly predicted most subjects' HLA-A and HLA-B alleles accurately.

Amplification used 60 Vbeta primers and 13 Jbeta primers. Some clones are missing from TCRdb's copy, which holds only in-frame ones; the method was immunoSEQ multiplex PCR. The sample spans under 200,000 clones; the ten largest clones claim approximately 6.9%. The genes are TRBV30 and TRBJ2-2; unclear D gene. The origin of this receptor is a man under 40 in good health and CMV-seronegative. The specimen was PBMCs. CDR3 DNA: TGTGCCTGGAGTGGAACTCTAAACACCGGGGAGCTGTTTTTT. Translation gives CAWSGTLNTGELFF.